This T cell receptor beta chain appears in the sequencing data of a study of metastatic and nonmetastatic thyroid tumors. Study overall: Repertoires of blood and of tissue (tumor or nodule) from malignant and benign thyroid patients were compared.

Every patient underwent thyroid surgery untreated. General study points: Significantly higher TCR beta diversity was reportedly seen in malignant thyroid tumors than benign nodules, in blood and tumor.

How the authors handled the data: Between-group CDR3 differences, defined by clinicopathological status, yielded a distant-metastasis classifier for papillary thyroid cancer. TCRdb called clones again from the PCR reads with MiXCR. The authors' filters were not applied to this entry. The sample has approximately 32,000 clones, about 15% seen once; the top ten hold roughly a fifth. Germline V gene data show CDR1 as MNHEY and CDR2 as SMNVEV (reference sequence). Trimming shortened V by 1 base and J by 9 bases, and 30 bases separated the two germline ends. This CDR3 comprises 20 residues. A note on this clone: Its antigen is unidentified.

The sequencing sample was made of blood. This chain links TRBV27 with TRBJ2-2; tentative D call: TRBD1 (5 bases). The TCR comes from a male donor with papillary thyroid cancer or a benign thyroid nodule (not recorded which). Some clones in this sample may be carry-over from other donors' samples. The CDR3 loop is CASSLFAPELGQRTTWELFF. CDR3 sequence (DNA): TGTGCCAGCAGTTTATTTGCCCCTGAGCTAGGACAACGCACTACCTGGGAGCTGTTTTTT.